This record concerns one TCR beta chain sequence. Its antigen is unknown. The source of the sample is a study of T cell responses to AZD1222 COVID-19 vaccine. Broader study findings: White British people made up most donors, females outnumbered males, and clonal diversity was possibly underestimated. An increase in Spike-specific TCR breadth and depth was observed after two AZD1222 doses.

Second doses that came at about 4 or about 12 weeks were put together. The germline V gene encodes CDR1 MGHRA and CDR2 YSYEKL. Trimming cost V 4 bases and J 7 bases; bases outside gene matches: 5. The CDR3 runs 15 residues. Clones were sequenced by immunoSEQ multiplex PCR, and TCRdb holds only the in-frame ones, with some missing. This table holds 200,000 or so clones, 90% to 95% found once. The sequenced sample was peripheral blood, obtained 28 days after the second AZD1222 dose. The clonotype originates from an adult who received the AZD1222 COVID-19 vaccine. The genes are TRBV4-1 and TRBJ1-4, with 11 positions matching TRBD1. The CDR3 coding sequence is TGCGCCAGCAGCCCGCGGACAGGGGGCGTTGAAAAACTGTTTTTT. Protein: CASSPRTGGVEKLFF.